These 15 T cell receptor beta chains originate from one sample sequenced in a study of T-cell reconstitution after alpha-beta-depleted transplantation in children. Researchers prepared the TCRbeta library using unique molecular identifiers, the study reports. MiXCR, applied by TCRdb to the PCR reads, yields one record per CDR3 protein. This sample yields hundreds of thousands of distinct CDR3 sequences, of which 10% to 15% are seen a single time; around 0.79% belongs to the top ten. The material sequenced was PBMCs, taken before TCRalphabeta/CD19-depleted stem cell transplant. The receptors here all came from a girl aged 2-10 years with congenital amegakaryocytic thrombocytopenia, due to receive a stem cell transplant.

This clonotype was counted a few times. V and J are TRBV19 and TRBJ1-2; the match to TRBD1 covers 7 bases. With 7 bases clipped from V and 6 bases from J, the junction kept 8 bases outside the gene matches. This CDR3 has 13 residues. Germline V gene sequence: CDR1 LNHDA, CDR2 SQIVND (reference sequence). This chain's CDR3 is CASTLDRTHGYTF. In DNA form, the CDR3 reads TGTGCCAGTACCCTGGACAGGACCCATGGCTACACCTTC.

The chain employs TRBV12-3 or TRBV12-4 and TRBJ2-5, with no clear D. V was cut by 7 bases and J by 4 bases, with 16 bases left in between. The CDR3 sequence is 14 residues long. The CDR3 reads CASTPLGDSETQYF. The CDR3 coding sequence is TGTGCCAGCACCCCTCTCGGAGATTCAGAGACCCAGTACTTC.

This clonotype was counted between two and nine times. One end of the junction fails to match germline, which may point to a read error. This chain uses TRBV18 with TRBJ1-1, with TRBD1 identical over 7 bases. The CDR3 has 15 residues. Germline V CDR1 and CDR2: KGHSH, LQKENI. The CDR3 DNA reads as TGTGCCAGCTCACCACCGAGGGACAGAAACACTGAAGCCTTCTTT. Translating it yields CASSPPRDRNTEAFF. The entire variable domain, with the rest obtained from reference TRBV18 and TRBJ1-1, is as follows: NAGVMQNPRHLVRRRGQEARLRCSPMKGHSHVYWYRQLPEEGLKFMVYLQKENIIDESGMPKERFSAEFPKEGPSILRIQQVVRGDSAAYFCASSPPRDRNTEAFFGQGTRLTVV.

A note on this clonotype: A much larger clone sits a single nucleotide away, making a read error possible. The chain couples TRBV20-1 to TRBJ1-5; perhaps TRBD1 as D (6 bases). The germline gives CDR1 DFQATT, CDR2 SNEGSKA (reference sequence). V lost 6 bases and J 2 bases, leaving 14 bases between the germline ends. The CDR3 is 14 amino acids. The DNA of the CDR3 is TGCAGTGCGATCCGGGACATTGGCAATCAGCCCCAGCATTTT. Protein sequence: CSAIRDIGNQPQHF.

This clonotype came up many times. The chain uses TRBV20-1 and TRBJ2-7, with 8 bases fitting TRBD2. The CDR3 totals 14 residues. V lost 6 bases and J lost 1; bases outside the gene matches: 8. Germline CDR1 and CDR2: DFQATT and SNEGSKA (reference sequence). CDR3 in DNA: TGCAGTGCAGAACTAGCGGAAACGTCCTACGAGCAGTACTTC. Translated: CSAELAETSYEQYF.

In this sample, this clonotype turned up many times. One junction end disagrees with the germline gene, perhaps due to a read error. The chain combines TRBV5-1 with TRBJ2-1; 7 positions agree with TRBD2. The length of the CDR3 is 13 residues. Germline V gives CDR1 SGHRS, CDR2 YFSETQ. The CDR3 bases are TGCGCCAGCAGCTGGCCGAGGAGCGGGATTTTGGTCTTC. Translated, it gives CASSWPRSGILVF.

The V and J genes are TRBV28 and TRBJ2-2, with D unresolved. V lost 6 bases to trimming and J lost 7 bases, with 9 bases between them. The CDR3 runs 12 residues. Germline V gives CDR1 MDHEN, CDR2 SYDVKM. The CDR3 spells CASSLGNGELFF. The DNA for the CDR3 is TGTGCCAGCAGCTTAGGAAACGGGGAGCTGTTTTTT.

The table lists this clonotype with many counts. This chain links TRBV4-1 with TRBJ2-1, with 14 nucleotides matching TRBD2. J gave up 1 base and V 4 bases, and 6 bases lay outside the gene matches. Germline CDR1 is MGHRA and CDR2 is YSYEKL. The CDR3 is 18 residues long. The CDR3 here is CASSRTSGRTASYNEQFF. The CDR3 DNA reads TGCGCCAGCAGCCGGACTAGCGGGAGGACCGCGTCCTACAATGAGCAGTTCTTC.

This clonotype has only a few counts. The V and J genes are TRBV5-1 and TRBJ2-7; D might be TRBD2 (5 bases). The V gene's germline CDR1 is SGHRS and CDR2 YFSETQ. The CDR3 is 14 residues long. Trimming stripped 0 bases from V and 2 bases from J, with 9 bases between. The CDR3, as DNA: TGCGCCAGCAGCTTGGGGGAGACGGCCTACGAGCAGTACTTC. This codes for CASSLGETAYEQYF.

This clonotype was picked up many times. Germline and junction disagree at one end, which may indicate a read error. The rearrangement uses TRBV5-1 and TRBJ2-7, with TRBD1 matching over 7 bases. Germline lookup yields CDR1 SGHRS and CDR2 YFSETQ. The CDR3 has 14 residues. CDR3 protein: CASSLVGGPDEQYF. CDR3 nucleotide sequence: TGCGCCAGCAGTTTGGTAGGGGGCCCCGACGAGCAGTACTTC.

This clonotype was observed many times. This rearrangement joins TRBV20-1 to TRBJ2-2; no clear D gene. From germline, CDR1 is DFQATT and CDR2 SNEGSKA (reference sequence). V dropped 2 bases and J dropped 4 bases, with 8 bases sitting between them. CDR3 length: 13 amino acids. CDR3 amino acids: CSARRGATGELFF. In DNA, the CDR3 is TGCAGTGCTAGACGCGGAGCCACCGGGGAGCTGTTTTTT.

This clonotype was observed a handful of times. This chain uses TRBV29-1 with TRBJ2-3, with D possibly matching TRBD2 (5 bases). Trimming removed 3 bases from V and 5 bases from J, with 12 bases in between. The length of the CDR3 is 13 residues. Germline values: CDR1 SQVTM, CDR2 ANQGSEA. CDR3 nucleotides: TGCAGCGTTGATGCAGGTAGCGAAGATACGCAGTATTTT. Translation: CSVDAGSEDTQYF.

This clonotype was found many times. This chain's CDR3 is CASSWSSYEQFF. CDR3 nucleotide sequence: TGTGCCAGCAGCTGGTCCTCTTATGAGCAGTTCTTC. This chain connects TRBV7-9 to TRBJ2-1; D ambiguous. The CDR3 consists of 12 residues. Germline CDR1 reads SEHNR; CDR2 reads FQNEAQ (reference sequence). The V and J ends lost 4 bases and 8 bases respectively, with 9 bases between them.

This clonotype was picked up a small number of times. Here the CDR3 DNA reads TGTGCCAGCAGCTTAACCTCGGGTGGCTATGGCTACACCTTC. It specifies CASSLTSGGYGYTF. The rearrangement uses TRBV7-8 and TRBJ1-2; D unclear. The germline gives CDR1 SGHVS, CDR2 FQNEAQ. V was shortened by 2 bases and J by 4 bases, with 11 bases between the two germline ends. The CDR3 covers 14 residues.

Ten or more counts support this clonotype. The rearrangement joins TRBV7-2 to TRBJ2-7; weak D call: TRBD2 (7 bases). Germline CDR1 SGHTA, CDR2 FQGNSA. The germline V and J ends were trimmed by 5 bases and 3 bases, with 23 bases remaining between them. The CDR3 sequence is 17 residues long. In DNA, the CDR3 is TGTGCCAGCAGCCCCGATCGGGGGGCGCCGGAAATCTACGAGCAGTACTTC. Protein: CASSPDRGAPEIYEQYF.